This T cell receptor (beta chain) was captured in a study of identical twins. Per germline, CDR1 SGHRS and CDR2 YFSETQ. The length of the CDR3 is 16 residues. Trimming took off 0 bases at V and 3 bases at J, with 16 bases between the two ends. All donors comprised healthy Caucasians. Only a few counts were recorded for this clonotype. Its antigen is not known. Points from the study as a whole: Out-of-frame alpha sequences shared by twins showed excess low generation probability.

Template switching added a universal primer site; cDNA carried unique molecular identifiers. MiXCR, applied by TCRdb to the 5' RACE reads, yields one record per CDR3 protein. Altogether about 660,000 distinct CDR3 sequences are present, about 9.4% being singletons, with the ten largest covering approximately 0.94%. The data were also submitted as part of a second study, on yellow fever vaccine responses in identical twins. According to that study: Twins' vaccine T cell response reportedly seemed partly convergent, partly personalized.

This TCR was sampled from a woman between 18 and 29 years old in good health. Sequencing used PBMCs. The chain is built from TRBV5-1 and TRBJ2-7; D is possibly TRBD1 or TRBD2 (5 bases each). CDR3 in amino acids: CASSLAGAGIFYEQYF. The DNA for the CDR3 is TGCGCCAGCAGCTTGGCCGGGGCAGGGATATTCTACGAGCAGTACTTC.